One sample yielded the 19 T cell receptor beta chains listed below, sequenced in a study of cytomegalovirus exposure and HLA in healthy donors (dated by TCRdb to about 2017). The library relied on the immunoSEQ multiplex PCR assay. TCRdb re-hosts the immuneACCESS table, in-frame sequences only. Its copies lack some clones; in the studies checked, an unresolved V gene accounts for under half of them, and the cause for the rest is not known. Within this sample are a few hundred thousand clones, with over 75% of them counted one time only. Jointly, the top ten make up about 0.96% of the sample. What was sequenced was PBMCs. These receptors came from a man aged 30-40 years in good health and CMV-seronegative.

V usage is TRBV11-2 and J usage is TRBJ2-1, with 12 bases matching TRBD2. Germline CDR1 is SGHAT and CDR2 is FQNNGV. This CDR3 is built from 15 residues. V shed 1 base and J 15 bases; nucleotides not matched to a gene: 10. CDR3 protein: CASSLALAGGPFMFF. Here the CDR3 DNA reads TGTGCCAGCAGCTTAGCGCTAGCGGGGGGGCCGTTCATGTTCTTC.

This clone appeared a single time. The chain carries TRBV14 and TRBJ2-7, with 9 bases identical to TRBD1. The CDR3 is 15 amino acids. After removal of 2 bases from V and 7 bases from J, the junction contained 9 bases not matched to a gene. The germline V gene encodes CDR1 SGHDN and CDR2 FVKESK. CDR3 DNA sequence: TGTGCCAGCAGCCAACACCCCGACAGGGGGGGGGAGCAGTACTTC. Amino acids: CASSQHPDRGGEQYF.

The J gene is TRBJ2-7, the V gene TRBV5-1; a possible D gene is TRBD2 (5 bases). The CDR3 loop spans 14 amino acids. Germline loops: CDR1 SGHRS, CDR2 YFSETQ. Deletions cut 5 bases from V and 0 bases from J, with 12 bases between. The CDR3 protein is CASRKSGVSYEQYF. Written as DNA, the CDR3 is TGCGCCAGCAGGAAGTCCGGGGTCTCCTACGAGCAGTACTTC. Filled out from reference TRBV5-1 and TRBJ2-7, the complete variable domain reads KAGVTQTPRYLIKTRGQQVTLSCSPISGHRSVSWYQQTPGQGLQFLFEYFSETQRNKGNFPGRFSGRQFSNSRSEMNVSTLELGDSALYLCASRKSGVSYEQYFGPGTRLTVT.

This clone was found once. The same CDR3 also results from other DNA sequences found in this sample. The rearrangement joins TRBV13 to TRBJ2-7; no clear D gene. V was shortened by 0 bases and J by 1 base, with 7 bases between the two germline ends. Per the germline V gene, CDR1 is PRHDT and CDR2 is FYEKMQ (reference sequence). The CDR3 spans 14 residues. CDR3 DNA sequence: TGTGCCAGCAGCTTAGGCCCCGTTTCCTACGAGCAGTACTTC. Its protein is CASSLGPVSYEQYF.

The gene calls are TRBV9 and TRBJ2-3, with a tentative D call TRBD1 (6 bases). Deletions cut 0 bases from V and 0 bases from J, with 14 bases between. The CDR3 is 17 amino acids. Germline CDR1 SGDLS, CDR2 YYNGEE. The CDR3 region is CASSVGVRGFSTDTQYF. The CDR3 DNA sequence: TGTGCCAGCAGCGTAGGGGTAAGGGGGTTTAGCACAGATACGCAGTATTTT.

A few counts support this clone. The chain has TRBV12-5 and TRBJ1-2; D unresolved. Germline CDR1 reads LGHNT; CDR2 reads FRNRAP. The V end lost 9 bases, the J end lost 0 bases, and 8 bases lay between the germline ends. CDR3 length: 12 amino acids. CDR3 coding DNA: TGTGCTAGCGGGATGACTAACTATGGCTACACCTTC. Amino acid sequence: CASGMTNYGYTF. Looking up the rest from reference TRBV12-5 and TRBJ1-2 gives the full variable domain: DARVTQTPRHKVTEMGQEVTMRCQPILGHNTVFWYRQTMMQGLELLAYFRNRAPLDDSGMPKDRFSAEMPDATLATLKIQPSEPRDSAVYFCASGMTNYGYTFGSGTRLTVV.

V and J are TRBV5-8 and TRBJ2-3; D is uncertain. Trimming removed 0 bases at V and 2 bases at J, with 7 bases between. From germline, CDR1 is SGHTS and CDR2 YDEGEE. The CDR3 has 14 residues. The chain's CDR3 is CASSLDSFTDTQYF. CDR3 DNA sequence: TGTGCCAGCAGCTTGGACAGCTTCACAGATACGCAGTATTTT.

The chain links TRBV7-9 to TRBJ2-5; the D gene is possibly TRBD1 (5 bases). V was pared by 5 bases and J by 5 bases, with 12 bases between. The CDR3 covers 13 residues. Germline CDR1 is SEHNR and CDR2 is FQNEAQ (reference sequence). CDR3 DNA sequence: TGTGCCAGCAGCAGGGGTTTCGGTGAGACCCAGTACTTC. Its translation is CASSRGFGETQYF.

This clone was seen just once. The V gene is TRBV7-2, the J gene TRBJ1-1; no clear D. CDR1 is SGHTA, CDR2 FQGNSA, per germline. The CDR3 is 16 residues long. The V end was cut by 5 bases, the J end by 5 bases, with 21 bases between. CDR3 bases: TGTGCCAGCAGCACCCCGAGCGGGCAGTATGGGACTGAAGCTTTCTTT. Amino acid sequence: CASSTPSGQYGTEAFF.

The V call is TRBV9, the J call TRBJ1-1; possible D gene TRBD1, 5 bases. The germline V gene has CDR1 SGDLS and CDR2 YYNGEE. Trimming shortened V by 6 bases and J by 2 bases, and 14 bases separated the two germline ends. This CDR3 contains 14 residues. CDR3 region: CASNERDGNTEAFF. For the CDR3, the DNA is TGTGCCAGCAACGAGCGGGACGGCAACACTGAAGCTTTCTTT.

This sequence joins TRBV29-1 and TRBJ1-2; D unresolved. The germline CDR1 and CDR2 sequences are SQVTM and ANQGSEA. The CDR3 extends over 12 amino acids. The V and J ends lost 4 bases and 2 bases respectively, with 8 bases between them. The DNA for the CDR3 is TGCAGCGTTGGCAGTGCCAACTATGGCTACACCTTC. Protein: CSVGSANYGYTF.

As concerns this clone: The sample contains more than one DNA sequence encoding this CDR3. The CDR3 nucleotides are TGTGCCAGCAGCTTAGGCCAGGGTGACTATGGCTACACCTTC. Protein product: CASSLGQGDYGYTF. V usage is TRBV7-9 and J usage is TRBJ1-2; tentatively, D is TRBD1 (5 bases). CDR1 and CDR2 (germline): SEHNR, FQNEAQ (reference sequence). The CDR3 loop spans 14 amino acids. The ends were cut back, 1 base at V and 3 bases at J, with 9 bases in the middle.

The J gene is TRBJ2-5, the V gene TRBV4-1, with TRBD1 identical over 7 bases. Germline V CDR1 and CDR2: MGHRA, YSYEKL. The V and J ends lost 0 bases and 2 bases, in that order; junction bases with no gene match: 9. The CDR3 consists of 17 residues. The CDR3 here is CASSQEGLGQTQETQYF. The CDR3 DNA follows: TGCGCCAGCAGCCAAGAAGGTCTGGGACAGACGCAAGAGACCCAGTACTTC.

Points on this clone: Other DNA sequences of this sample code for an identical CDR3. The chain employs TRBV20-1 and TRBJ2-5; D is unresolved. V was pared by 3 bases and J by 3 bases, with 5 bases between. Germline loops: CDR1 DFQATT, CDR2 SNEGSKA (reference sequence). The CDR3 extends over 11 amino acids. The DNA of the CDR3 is TGCAGTGCTAGCCCCGAAGAGACCCAGTACTTC. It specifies CSASPEETQYF.

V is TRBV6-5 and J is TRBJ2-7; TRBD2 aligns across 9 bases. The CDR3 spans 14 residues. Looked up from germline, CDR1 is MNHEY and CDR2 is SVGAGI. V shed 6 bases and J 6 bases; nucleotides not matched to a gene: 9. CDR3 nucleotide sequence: TGTGCCAGCAGATTCCCCGGGACTAGCTCCGAGCAGTACTTC. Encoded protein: CASRFPGTSSEQYF.

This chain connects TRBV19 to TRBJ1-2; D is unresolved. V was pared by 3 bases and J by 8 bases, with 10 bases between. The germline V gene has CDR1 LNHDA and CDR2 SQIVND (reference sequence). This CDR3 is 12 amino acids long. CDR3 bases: TGTGCCAGTAGTATTTCGGGGAAGGGCTACACCTTC. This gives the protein CASSISGKGYTF.

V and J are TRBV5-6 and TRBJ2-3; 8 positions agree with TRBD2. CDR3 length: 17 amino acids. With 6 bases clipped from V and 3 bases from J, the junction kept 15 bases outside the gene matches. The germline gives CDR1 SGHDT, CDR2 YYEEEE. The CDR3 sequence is CASNLNPITSGTDTQYF. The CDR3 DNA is TGTGCCAGCAACTTAAACCCGATTACTAGCGGAACAGATACGCAGTATTTT.

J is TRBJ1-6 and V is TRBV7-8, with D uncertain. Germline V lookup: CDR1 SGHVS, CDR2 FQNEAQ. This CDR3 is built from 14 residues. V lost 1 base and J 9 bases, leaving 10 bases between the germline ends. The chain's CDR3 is CASSLEFHGSPLHF. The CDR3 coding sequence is TGTGCCAGCAGCTTAGAGTTTCACGGTTCACCCCTCCACTTT. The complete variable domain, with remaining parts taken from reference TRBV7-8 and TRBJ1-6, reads GAGVSQSPRYKVAKRGQDVALRCDPISGHVSLFWYQQALGQGPEFLTYFQNEAQLDKSGLPSDRFFAERPEGSVSTLKIQRTQQEDSAVYLCASSLEFHGSPLHFGNGTRLTVT.

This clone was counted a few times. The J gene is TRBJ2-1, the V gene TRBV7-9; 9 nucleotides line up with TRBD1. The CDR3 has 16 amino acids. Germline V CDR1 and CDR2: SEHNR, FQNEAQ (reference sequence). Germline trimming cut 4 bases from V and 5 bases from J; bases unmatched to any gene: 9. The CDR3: CASSSLWTGANNEQFF. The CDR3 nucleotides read TGTGCCAGCAGCTCTCTATGGACAGGGGCTAACAATGAGCAGTTCTTC.